In its sample, the clone carrying this T cell receptor beta chain was seen a few times. V lost 4 bases and J lost 0; bases outside the gene matches: 8. CDR1 and CDR2 (germline): SGHDN, FVKESK. The CDR3 extends over 19 amino acids. The record originates from a study of cytomegalovirus exposure and HLA in healthy donors. Whole-study context: Sequencing of some 190 million T cells in an earlier analysis found around 110 million unique TCR beta sequences.

This PCR relied on a set of 60 Vbeta primers and 13 Jbeta primers. Libraries were prepared by immunoSEQ multiplex PCR; TCRdb keeps only in-frame clonotypes and omits some of them. The sample records 130,000 or so clones, about 73% being singletons. This clonotype originated in a woman between 35 and 50 years old in good health and CMV-seronegative. The source material was PBMCs. J is TRBJ2-2 and V is TRBV14; TRBD2 agrees at 13 bases. CDR3 residues: CASSPTGLAGDANTGELFF. The CDR3 DNA follows: TGTGCCAGCAGCCCCACCGGACTAGCGGGGGACGCGAACACCGGGGAGCTGTTTTTT. Based on the CDR3 plus reference TRBV14 and TRBJ2-2, the full variable domain is EAGVTQFPSHSVIEKGQTVTLRCDPISGHDNLYWYRRVMGKEIKFLLHFVKESKQDESGMPNNRFLAERTGGTYSTLKVQPAELEDSGVYFCASSPTGLAGDANTGELFFGEGSRLTVL.